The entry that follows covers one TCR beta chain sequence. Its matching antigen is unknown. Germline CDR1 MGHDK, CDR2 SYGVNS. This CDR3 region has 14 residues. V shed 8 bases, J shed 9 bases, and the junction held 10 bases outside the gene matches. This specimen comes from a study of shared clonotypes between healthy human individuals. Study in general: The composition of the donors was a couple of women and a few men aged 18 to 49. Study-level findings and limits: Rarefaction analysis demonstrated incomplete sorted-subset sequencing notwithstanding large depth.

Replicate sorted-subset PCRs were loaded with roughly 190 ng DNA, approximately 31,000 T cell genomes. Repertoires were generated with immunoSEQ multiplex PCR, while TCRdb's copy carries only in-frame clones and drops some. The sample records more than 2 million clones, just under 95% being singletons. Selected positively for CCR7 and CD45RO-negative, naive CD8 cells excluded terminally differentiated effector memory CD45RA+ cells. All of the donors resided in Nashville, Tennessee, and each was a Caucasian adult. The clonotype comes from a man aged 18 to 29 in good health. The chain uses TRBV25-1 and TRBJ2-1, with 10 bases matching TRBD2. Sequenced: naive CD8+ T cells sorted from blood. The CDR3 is CASQIAGGSGEQFF. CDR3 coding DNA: TGTGCCAGCCAAATAGCGGGAGGTAGTGGTGAGCAGTTCTTC.